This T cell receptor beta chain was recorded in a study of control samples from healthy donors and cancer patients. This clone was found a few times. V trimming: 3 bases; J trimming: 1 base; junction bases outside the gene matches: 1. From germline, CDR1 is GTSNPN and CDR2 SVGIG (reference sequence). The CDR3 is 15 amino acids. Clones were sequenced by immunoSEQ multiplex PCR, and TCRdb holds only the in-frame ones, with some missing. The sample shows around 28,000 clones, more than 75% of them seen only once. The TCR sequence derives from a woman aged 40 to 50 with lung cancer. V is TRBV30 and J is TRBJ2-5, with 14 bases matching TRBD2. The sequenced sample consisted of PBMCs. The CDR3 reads CAWRGLAGVQETQYF. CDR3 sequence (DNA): TGTGCCTGGAGGGGACTAGCGGGGGTCCAAGAGACCCAGTACTTC.